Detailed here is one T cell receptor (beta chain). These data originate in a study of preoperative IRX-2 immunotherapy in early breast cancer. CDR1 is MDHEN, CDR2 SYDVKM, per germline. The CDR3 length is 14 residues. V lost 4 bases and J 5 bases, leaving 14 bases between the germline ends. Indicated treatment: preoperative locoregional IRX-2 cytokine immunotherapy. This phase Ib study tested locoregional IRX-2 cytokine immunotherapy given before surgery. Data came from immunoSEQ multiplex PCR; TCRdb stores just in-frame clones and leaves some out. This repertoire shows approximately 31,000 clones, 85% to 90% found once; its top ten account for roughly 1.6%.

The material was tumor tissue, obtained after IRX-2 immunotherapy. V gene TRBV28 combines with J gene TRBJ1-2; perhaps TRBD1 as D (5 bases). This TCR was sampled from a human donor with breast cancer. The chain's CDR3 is CASSYRGGPYGYTF. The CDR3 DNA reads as TGTGCCAGCAGTTACCGGGGCGGACCTTATGGCTACACCTTC.